The T cell receptor beta chain under discussion was sequenced for a study of CD8+CD57+ T cells in acquired aplastic anemia. Broader study findings: Patients showed no significant difference from controls in CD8+ Simpson's diversity. Twenty-nine shared CD8+ CDR3s appeared highly expressed within patients' immunodominant clones.

Genomic DNA templated the TCR beta VDJ and CDR3 profiling. TCRdb redid the calling of the reads with MiXCR, one entry per CDR3 protein. The sample lists 160,000 or so distinct CDR3 sequences; around half were seen once. This clonotype occurred many times. Antigen specificity is unknown. V was pared by 5 bases and J by 8 bases, with 8 bases of the junction left unmatched. From germline, CDR1 is SGHTA and CDR2 FQGNSA. The length of the CDR3 is 13 residues. Sequenced patients had shown CD8+CD57+ cell expansion by flow cytometry. In all patients, the disease was severe acquired aplastic anemia. Patients had not yet gotten any therapy when their blood was taken for sampling.

V gene TRBV7-2 combines with J gene TRBJ1-1; 7 positions match TRBD1. The source is a human donor with aplastic anemia. Sequenced: sorted CD4+, CD8+, or CD8+CD57+ T cells (not recorded which) from PBMCs. DNA for the CDR3: TGTGCCAGCAGCCTTGGGACAGTCACCGAAGCTTTCTTT. Amino acid sequence: CASSLGTVTEAFF.